These 5 T cell receptor beta chains originate from one sample sequenced in a study of yellow fever vaccine responses in identical twins. MiXCR, applied by TCRdb to the RT-PCR reads, yields one record per CDR3 protein. The sample gives about 21,000 distinct CDR3 sequences, 60% to 85% of which show up once; about 4.8% is in the top ten. The sample here was T cells from blood (PBMCs), unsorted or a sorted subset (not recorded which), taken before or after yellow fever vaccination (not recorded which). These receptor sequences come from a woman aged 18-29 years who received the yellow fever vaccine.

The chain recombines TRBV2 with TRBJ2-3; D is possibly TRBD1 (5 bases). The CDR3 has 12 amino acids. V lost 11 bases to trimming and J lost 2 bases, with 11 bases between them. Per the germline V gene, CDR1 is SNHLY and CDR2 is FYNNEI. CDR3: CAWGATTDTQYF. The CDR3 bases are TGTGCCTGGGGCGCCACCACAGATACGCAGTATTTT.

This chain connects TRBV10-2 to TRBJ2-5; D call uncertain. The V gene lost 1 base and the J gene lost 3 bases, with 9 bases spanning the gap. CDR3 length: 14 amino acids. Germline-derived CDR1 and CDR2 are WSHSY and SAAADI. The CDR3 sequence: CASSEWGPKETQYF. The CDR3 bases are TGCGCCAGCAGTGAGTGGGGTCCCAAAGAGACCCAGTACTTC.

V gene TRBV12-3 or TRBV12-4 combines with J gene TRBJ2-7; 10 positions agree with TRBD2. Germline trimming cut 6 bases from V and 4 bases from J; bases unmatched to any gene: 9. The CDR3 length is 15 residues. The CDR3 loop is CASRTIAGGSYEQYF. CDR3 in DNA: TGTGCCAGCAGAACTATAGCGGGAGGTAGTTACGAGCAGTACTTC.

The rearrangement links TRBV20-1 to TRBJ2-7; 10 nucleotides agree with TRBD2. CDR1 DFQATT and CDR2 SNEGSKA come from the germline V gene (reference sequence). The CDR3 totals 14 residues. Trimming at V came to 5 bases and at J to 0 bases, leaving 4 bases not matched to a gene. For the CDR3, the DNA is TGCAGTGCTCTTGGGACTAGCGACTCCTACGAGCAGTACGTC. It codes for CSALGTSDSYEQYV.

CDR3 protein: CASSPDRVKTEAFF. The DNA of the CDR3 is TGTGCCAGCAGCCCAGACAGGGTAAAAACTGAAGCTTTCTTT. The chain has TRBV7-9 and TRBJ1-1; TRBD1 matches at 7 bases. The V segment lost 5 bases and the J segment 5 bases; nucleotides outside the gene matches: 8. The CDR3 has 14 amino acids. CDR1 is SEHNR, CDR2 FQNEAQ, per germline (reference sequence).